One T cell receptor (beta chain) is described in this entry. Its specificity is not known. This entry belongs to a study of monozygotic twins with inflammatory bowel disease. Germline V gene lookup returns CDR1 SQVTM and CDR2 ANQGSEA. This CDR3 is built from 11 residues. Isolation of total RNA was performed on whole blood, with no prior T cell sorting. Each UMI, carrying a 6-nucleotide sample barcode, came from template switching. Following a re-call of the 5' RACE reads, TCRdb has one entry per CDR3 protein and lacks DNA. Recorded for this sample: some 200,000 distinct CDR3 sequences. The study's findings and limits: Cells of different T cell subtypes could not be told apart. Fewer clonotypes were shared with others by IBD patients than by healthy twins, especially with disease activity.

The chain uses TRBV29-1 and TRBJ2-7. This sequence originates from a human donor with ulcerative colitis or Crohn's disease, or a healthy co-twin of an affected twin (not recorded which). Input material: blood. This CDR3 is CSAQSGYEQYF.